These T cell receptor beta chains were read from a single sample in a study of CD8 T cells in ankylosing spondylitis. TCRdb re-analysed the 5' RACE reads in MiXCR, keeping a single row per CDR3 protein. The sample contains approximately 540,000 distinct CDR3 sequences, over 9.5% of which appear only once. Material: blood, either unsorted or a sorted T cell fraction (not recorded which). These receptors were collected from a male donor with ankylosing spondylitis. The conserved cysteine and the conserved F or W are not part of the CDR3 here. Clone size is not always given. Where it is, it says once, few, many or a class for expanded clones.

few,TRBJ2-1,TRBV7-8,ASSWRTSYNEQF
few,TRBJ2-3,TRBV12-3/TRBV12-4,ASSDPSGRLRDTQY
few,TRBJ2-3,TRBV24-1,ATSDWGRQTDTQY
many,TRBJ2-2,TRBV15,ATRKGTSYGTGELF
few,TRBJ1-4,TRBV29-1,SVERPQEGEKLF
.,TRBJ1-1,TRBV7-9,ASSFLDRLNTEAF
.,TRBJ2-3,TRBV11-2,ASSLDLAGGLDTQY
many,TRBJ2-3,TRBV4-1,ASSQFDRTDTQY
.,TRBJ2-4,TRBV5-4,ASSTPAGDGNIQY
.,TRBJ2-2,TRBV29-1,SVERLASTGELF
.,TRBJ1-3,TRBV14,ASSQDLAVFSGNTIY
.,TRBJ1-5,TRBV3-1,ASSPGSGTSNQPQH
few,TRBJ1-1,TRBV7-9,ASSFGHTEAF
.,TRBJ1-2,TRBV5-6,ASSPWGPGYGYT
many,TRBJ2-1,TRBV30,AWLSKQISYNEQF
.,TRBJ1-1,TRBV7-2,ASSITTVPTHTEAF
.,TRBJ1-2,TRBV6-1,ASSDRGSGHGYT
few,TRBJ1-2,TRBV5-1,ASSLEAPRDGYT
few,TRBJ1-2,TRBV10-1,ASRQTGRRYGYT
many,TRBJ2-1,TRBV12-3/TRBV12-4,ASSLTGGPRGEQF
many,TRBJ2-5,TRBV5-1,ASSIGGAGETQY
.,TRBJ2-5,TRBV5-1,ASSPEVQEGETQY
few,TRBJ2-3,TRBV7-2,ASSFRQIADTQY
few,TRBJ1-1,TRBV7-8,ASSFRAGDTEAF
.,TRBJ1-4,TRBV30,AWSTQDAEKLF
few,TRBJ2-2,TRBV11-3,ASSLVSSTGELF
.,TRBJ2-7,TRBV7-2,ASSLVLGWAYEQY
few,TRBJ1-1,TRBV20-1,SAPRTLSGTEAF
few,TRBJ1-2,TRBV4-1,ASSQGRQEVYGYT
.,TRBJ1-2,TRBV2,ASSARDTYGYT
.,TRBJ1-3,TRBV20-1,SAPPTPRSGNTIY
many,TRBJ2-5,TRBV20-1,SARDLGGGYETQY
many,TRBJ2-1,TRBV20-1,SAREGTRNEQF
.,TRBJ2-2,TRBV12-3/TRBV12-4,ASSLRSSEAGELF
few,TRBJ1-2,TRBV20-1,SARDQAGLSYGYT
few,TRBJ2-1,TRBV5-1,ASSPGQGRLVEQF
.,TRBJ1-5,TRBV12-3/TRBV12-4,ASSLGHGNQPQH
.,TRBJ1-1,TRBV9,ASSLHTGTEAF
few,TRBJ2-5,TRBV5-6,ASSTPRGDPQETQY
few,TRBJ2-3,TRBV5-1,ASSSRVSTDTQY
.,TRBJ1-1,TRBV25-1,ASSGVGTEAF
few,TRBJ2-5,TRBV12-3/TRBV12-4,ASSFGVSGETQY
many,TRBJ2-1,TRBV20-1,SVPGSYNEQF
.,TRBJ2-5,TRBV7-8,ACSPGLAGGLETQY
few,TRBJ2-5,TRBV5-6,ASSYVGQQETQY
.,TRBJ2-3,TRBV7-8,ASSPNSGRGGDTQY
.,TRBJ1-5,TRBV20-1,SAESGTQYSNQPQH
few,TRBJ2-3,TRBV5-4,ASSLAAGASPDTQY
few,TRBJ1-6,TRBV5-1,ASSLTTGGVYNSPLH
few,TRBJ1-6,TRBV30,AWRGRGRIYNSPLH
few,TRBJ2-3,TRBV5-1,ASSLAGDRGTDTQY